This TCR beta chain was retrieved from a study of blood T cell repertoires in COVID-19. Study-wide context: From the United States, Italy and Spain came samples of acute and convalescent COVID-19.

This clone appeared once. Germline lookup yields CDR1 SQVTM and CDR2 ANQGSEA. This CDR3 region has 12 residues. The V and J ends lost 3 bases and 4 bases respectively, with 9 bases between them. Per the original methods: Amplifying reference gene primers gave estimates of nucleated cell counts. Using immunoSEQ multiplex PCR, the repertoire was profiled, and TCRdb retains in-frame clones only, with some absent. V and J calls and clone size are as listed in that table; D and trimming were resolved from the DNA. This repertoire shows a few hundred thousand clones, roughly 84% found once; its top ten account for around 18%.

The J gene is TRBJ2-5, the V gene TRBV29-1; D perhaps matches TRBD1 (5 bases). The specimen was peripheral blood. This receptor was taken from a woman older than 75 with active or convalescent COVID-19. The CDR3 nucleotides read TGCAGCGTTGATCAGGGTCTAGAGACCCAGTACTTC. This codes for CSVDQGLETQYF.